This T cell receptor (beta chain) comes out of a study of shared clonotypes between healthy human individuals. Study conclusions and caveats: Naive subsets typically showed greater estimated richness than memory subsets.

CD8 cells classed as naive were CD45RO-negative and positively selected for CCR7, excluding terminally differentiated effector memory CD45RA+ cells. It was across several immunoSEQ plates that each subset's genomic DNA was evenly split. The protocol was immunoSEQ multiplex PCR, while the TCRdb copy is restricted to in-frame clones and leaves out a portion. The sample contains 2 million to 2.5 million clones, around 93% of which appear only once. With respect to this clone: Antigen specificity is unknown.

Trimming shortened V by 4 bases and J by 7 bases, and 19 bases separated the two germline ends. Germline CDR1 is SEHNR and CDR2 is FQNEAQ (reference sequence). CDR3 size: 16 residues. Sample: naive CD8+ T cells from PBMCs. The receptor was derived from a young man in good health. Some clones in this sample may be carry-over from other donors' samples. The chain recombines TRBV7-9 with TRBJ1-4, with D maybe TRBD1 (5 bases). CDR3: CASSSLGAGDREKLFF. In DNA form, the CDR3 reads TGTGCCAGCAGCTCCTTAGGGGCGGGGGACCGTGAAAAACTGTTTTTT.